This T cell receptor beta chain was recovered during a study of PD-L1 blockade in urothelial cancer. The overall study: Blood analysis occurred 3 weeks (second dose) and 6 weeks after treatment start.

The time point: pretreatment peripheral blood. Data came from immunoSEQ multiplex PCR; TCRdb stores just in-frame clones and leaves some out. The data hold 48,000 or so clones, with roughly nine tenths observed a single time. Germline loops: CDR1 WNHNN, CDR2 SYGVQD (reference sequence). The CDR3 extends over 13 amino acids. The V end was cut by 4 bases, the J end by 0 bases, with 6 bases between. The clonotype was recovered from a woman aged 60-75 years with urothelial cancer. The rearrangement joins TRBV10-1 to TRBJ2-5; D unclear. The sequences come from PBMCs, collected around atezolizumab (anti-PD-L1) treatment. The CDR3 nucleotides read TGCGCCAGCAGTGGCCAGTACCAAGAGACCCAGTACTTC. Its translation is CASSGQYQETQYF.